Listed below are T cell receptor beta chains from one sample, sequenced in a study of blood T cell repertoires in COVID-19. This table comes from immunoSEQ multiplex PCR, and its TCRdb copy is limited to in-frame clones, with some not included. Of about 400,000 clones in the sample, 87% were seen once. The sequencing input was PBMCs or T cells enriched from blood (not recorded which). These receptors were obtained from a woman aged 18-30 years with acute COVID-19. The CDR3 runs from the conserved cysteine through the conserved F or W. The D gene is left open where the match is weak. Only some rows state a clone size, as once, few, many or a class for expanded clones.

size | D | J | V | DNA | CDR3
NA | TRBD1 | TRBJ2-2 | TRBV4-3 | TGCGCCAGCAGCACTCCCTCCCCGCCGGCCGGGACAGGGGGAAACGGGGAGCTGTTTTTT | CASSTPSPPAGTGGNGELFF
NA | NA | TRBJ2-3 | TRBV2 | TGTGCCAGCAGTGTCCAGGACAGCATCACAGATACGCAGTATTTT | CASSVQDSITDTQYF
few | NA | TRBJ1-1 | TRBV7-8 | TGTGCCAGCAGCTTAGGACTGACGAACACTGAAGCTTTCTTT | CASSLGLTNTEAFF
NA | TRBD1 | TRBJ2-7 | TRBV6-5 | TGTGCCAGCGGAACAGGGGTCGTCGAGCAGTACTTC | CASGTGVVEQYF
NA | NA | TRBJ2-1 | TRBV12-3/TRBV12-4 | TGTGCCAGCAACCCGGGATCCTACAATGAGCAGTTCTTC | CASNPGSYNEQFF
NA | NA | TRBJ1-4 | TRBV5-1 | TGCGCCAGCAGCCAGTCGTACCCAACTAATGAAAAACTGTTTTTT | CASSQSYPTNEKLFF
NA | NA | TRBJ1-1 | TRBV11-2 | TGTGCCAGCAGCTTAAGTGAGGCCGTGAACACTGAAGCTTTCTTT | CASSLSEAVNTEAFF
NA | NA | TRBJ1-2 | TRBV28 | TGTGCCAGCAGAGTAACTACTAACTATGGCTACACCTTC | CASRVTTNYGYTF
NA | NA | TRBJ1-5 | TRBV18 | TGTGCCAGCTCACCGGAACAGGATCAGCCCCAGCATTTT | CASSPEQDQPQHF
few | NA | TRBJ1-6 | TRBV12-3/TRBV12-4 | TGTGCCGAGGGGGTTGCCTCACCCCTCCACTTT | CAEGVASPLHF
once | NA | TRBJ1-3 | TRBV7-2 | TGTGCCAGCAGTTATCCCGGAGGCGGAGACTCTGGAAACACCATATATTTT | CASSYPGGGDSGNTIYF
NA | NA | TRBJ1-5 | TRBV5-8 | TGTGCCAGCAGCTCCTGGGCGGGGGTCAATCAGCCCCAGCATTTT | CASSSWAGVNQPQHF
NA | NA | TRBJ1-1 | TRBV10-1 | TGCGCCAGCAGTGAGTCGATTGGGACACTGGAAGCTTTCTTT | CASSESIGTLEAFF
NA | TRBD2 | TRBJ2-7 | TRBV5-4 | TGTGCCAGCAGCGTCAAGCGGGGGGCCTCCTACGAGCAGTACTTC | CASSVKRGASYEQYF
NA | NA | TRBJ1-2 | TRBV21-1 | TGTGCCAGCAGCCCGGGGACAGAAAACTATGGCTACACCTTC | CASSPGTENYGYTF
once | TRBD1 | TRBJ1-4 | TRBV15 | TGTGCCACCAGCAGGGGGTTTTCGGGACAGCCTTTCGAAAAACTGTTTTTT | CATSRGFSGQPFEKLFF
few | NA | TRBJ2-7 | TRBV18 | TGTGCCAGCTCGCGGACAGCGGACTACGAGCAGTACTTC | CASSRTADYEQYF
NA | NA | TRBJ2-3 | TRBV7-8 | TGTGCCAGCAGCTTAGTCCTCACAGATACGCAGTATTTT | CASSLVLTDTQYF
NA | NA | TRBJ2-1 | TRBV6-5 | TGTGCCAGCAGTTACCCATACAATGAGCAGTTCTTC | CASSYPYNEQFF
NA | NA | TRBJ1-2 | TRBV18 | TGTGCCAGCTCACCAGGCCACGACTATGGCTACACCTTC | CASSPGHDYGYTF
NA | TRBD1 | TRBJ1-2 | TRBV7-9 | TGTGCCAGCAGCCAGGGGGCAACGGGTGGCTACACCTTC | CASSQGATGGYTF
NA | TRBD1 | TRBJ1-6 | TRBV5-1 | TGCGCCAGCAGCTTGGACAGGGGGTCTTCACCCCTCCACTTT | CASSLDRGSSPLHF
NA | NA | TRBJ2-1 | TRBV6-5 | TGTGCCAGCAGTTATCGCGGGGATAATGAGCAGTTCTTC | CASSYRGDNEQFF
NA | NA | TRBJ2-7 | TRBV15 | TGTGCCACCAGCAGAGATACGGGCTACGAGCAGTACTTC | CATSRDTGYEQYF
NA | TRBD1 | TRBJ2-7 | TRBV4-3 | TGCGCCAGCAGTCGGGACAGACCCTACGAGCAGTACTTC | CASSRDRPYEQYF
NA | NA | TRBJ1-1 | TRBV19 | TGTGCCAGTAGTCAGAGTATACAGGGAAGTGAAGCTTTCTTT | CASSQSIQGSEAFF
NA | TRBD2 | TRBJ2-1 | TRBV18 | TGTGCCACCAGGTCGGGGACTAGCGGGGGGCCAATCTACAATGAGCAGTTCTTC | CATRSGTSGGPIYNEQFF
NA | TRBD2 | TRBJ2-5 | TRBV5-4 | TGTGCCAGCAGCTACCTAGCGGGCCAAGAGACCCAGTACTTC | CASSYLAGQETQYF
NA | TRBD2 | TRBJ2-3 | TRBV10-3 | TGTGCCATCAGTGAGTCGGGCGGGAGCAGGACAGATACGCAGTATTTT | CAISESGGSRTDTQYF
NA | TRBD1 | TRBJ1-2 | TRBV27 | TGTGCCAGCAGTTTATCGAATAAATTGGGACAGATGAACTATGGCTACACCTTC | CASSLSNKLGQMNYGYTF
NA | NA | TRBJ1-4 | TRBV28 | TGTGCCAGCAGTTTATCAGGGAATGAAAAACTGTTTTTT | CASSLSGNEKLFF
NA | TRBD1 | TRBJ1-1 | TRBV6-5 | TGTGCCAGCAGTCGTCCGGGACAGATAGAAGCTTTCTTT | CASSRPGQIEAFF
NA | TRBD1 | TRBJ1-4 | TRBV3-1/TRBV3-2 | TGTGCCAGCAGCCAAGGACAGGGTGAGAAACTGTTTTTT | CASSQGQGEKLFF
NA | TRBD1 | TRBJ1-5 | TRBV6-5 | TGTGCCAGCAGTTTAACAGGGGATCAGCCCCAGCATTTT | CASSLTGDQPQHF
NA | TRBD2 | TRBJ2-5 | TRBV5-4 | TGTGCCAGCACCCGGGTAGCGGGTGAAGAGACCCAGTACTTC | CASTRVAGEETQYF
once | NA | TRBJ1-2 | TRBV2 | TGTGCCAGCATTCCGACGACTGGATTCTATGGCTACACCTTC | CASIPTTGFYGYTF
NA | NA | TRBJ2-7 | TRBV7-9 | TGTGCCAGCAGCCCAGGGTCCCACGAGCAGTACTTC | CASSPGSHEQYF
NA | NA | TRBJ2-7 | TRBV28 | TGTGCCAGTTCTACCCCAGGCAGGGCAGCTTACGAGCAGTACTTC | CASSTPGRAAYEQYF
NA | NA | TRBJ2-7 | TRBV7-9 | TGTGCCAGCAGCTTAGGTCCGGGGGAGCAGTACTTC | CASSLGPGEQYF
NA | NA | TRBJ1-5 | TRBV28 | TGTGCCAGCAGTTTGATGGACATCAGATTTAGCAATCAGCCCCAGCATTTT | CASSLMDIRFSNQPQHF
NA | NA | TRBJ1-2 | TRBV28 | TGTGCCAGCAGTTTCAGGGTCGGAGATGGCTACACCTTC | CASSFRVGDGYTF
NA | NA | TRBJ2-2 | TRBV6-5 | TGTGCCAGCATCGTCCAGGGAACGGGCACCGGGGAGCTGTTTTTT | CASIVQGTGTGELFF
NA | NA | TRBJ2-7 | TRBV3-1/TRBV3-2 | TGTGCCAGCAGACAAACAGGGGGGGTATCCGAGCAGTACTTC | CASRQTGGVSEQYF
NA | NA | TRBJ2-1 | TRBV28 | TGTGCCAGCCGGAGGGCCGTAGAAAATGAGCAGTTCTTC | CASRRAVENEQFF
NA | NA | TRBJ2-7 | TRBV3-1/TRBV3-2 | TGTGCCAGCAGCTCCGGACAGAGCTACGAGCAGTACTTC | CASSSGQSYEQYF